This is a list of T cell receptor beta chains from one sample in a study of shared clonotypes between healthy human individuals. Repertoires were generated with immunoSEQ multiplex PCR, while TCRdb's copy carries only in-frame clones and drops some. The table records some 900,000 clones, roughly 72% of them present only once. Sequenced sample: memory CD4+ T cells sorted from blood. The receptors come from a young man in good health. Both conserved end residues are part of each CDR3. D genes are given only for firm matches. Expanded clones are given a class, and other clones once, few, many or no size at all.

abundance: few; v_gene: TRBV7-2; j_gene: TRBJ2-7; d_gene: NA; CDR3aa: CASSRRAEGHEQYF; CDR3nt: TGTGCCAGCAGCCGCCGGGCCGAGGGCCACGAGCAGTACTTC
abundance: NA; v_gene: TRBV5-1; j_gene: TRBJ2-6; d_gene: TRBD1; CDR3aa: CASSLNPGQGSGANVLTF; CDR3nt: TGCGCCAGCAGCTTGAATCCGGGACAGGGATCTGGGGCCAACGTCCTGACTTTC
abundance: NA; v_gene: TRBV5-4; j_gene: TRBJ2-3; d_gene: NA; CDR3aa: CASSLRGPISDTQYF; CDR3nt: TGTGCCAGCAGCTTGCGAGGGCCCATTTCGGATACGCAGTATTTT
abundance: NA; v_gene: TRBV5-1; j_gene: TRBJ2-3; d_gene: NA; CDR3aa: CASSFNERDTQYF; CDR3nt: TGCGCCAGCAGCTTCAACGAAAGGGATACGCAGTATTTT
abundance: once; v_gene: TRBV7-2; j_gene: TRBJ2-4; d_gene: NA; CDR3aa: CASSVFSSPQTAKNIQYF; CDR3nt: TGTGCCAGCAGCGTTTTTAGTTCCCCACAAACGGCCAAAAACATTCAGTACTTC
abundance: few; v_gene: TRBV7-9; j_gene: TRBJ2-3; d_gene: NA; CDR3aa: CASSPGGTRGTQYF; CDR3nt: TGTGCCAGCAGCCCAGGGGGGACTCGGGGTACGCAGTATTTT
abundance: NA; v_gene: TRBV29-1; j_gene: TRBJ2-7; d_gene: TRBD1; CDR3aa: CSVGGQGASYEQYF; CDR3nt: TGCAGCGTCGGAGGACAGGGGGCTTCCTACGAGCAGTACTTC
abundance: NA; v_gene: TRBV9; j_gene: TRBJ2-5; d_gene: TRBD2; CDR3aa: CASSPTSGGQETQYF; CDR3nt: TGTGCCAGCAGCCCGACTAGCGGGGGACAAGAGACCCAGTACTTC
abundance: NA; v_gene: TRBV15; j_gene: TRBJ2-3; d_gene: NA; CDR3aa: CATSRDTAATDTQYF; CDR3nt: TGTGCCACCAGCAGAGATACAGCCGCCACAGATACGCAGTATTTT
abundance: NA; v_gene: TRBV11-2; j_gene: TRBJ1-1; d_gene: NA; CDR3aa: CASSLRGRQGEAFF; CDR3nt: TGTGCCAGCAGCTTAAGGGGTCGTCAAGGTGAAGCTTTCTTT
abundance: NA; v_gene: TRBV12-5; j_gene: TRBJ2-7; d_gene: NA; CDR3aa: CASGLVLTVKYEQYF; CDR3nt: TGTGCTAGTGGTTTGGTATTAACAGTTAAGTACGAGCAGTACTTC
abundance: once; v_gene: TRBV25-1; j_gene: TRBJ2-7; d_gene: NA; CDR3aa: CASSDKGYEQYF; CDR3nt: TGTGCCAGCAGCGACAAGGGCTACGAGCAGTACTTC
abundance: NA; v_gene: TRBV5-1; j_gene: TRBJ2-2; d_gene: NA; CDR3aa: CASSVDGTGELFF; CDR3nt: TGCGCCAGCAGCGTGGACGGAACCGGGGAGCTGTTTTTT
abundance: NA; v_gene: TRBV6-1; j_gene: TRBJ1-5; d_gene: NA; CDR3aa: CASYFRGNQPQHF; CDR3nt: TGTGCCAGCTACTTCAGGGGCAATCAGCCCCAGCATTTT
abundance: NA; v_gene: TRBV6-1; j_gene: TRBJ2-7; d_gene: NA; CDR3aa: CASSEALPVRLYF; CDR3nt: TGTGCCAGCAGTGAAGCGCTTCCGGTCCGGTTGTACTTC
abundance: NA; v_gene: TRBV28; j_gene: TRBJ2-7; d_gene: NA; CDR3aa: CASSSEARGLYEQYF; CDR3nt: TGTGCCAGCAGTTCGGAAGCTCGAGGACTGTACGAGCAGTACTTC
abundance: NA; v_gene: TRBV2; j_gene: TRBJ1-1; d_gene: TRBD1; CDR3aa: CASMTDRYMNTEAFF; CDR3nt: TGTGCCAGCATGACGGACAGGTACATGAACACTGAAGCTTTCTTT
abundance: few; v_gene: TRBV6-1; j_gene: TRBJ1-6; d_gene: TRBD1; CDR3aa: CASSRETGDGPLHF; CDR3nt: TGTGCCAGCAGTAGGGAGACAGGGGATGGACCCCTCCACTTT
abundance: NA; v_gene: TRBV7-2; j_gene: TRBJ2-3; d_gene: NA; CDR3aa: CASSQVGRDTQYF; CDR3nt: TGTGCCAGCAGCCAGGTGGGGCGAGATACGCAGTATTTT
abundance: many; v_gene: TRBV5-1; j_gene: TRBJ1-2; d_gene: NA; CDR3aa: CASSLDTKGYGYTF; CDR3nt: TGCGCCAGCAGCTTGGACACAAAAGGCTATGGCTACACCTTC
abundance: NA; v_gene: TRBV11-2; j_gene: TRBJ2-1; d_gene: TRBD2; CDR3aa: CASSPLAGGHEQFF; CDR3nt: TGTGCCAGCAGCCCGCTAGCGGGAGGGCATGAGCAGTTCTTC
abundance: NA; v_gene: TRBV7-6; j_gene: TRBJ1-4; d_gene: TRBD1; CDR3aa: CASSDRQGLFF; CDR3nt: TGTGCCAGCAGCGACCGACAGGGGCTGTTTTTT
abundance: few; v_gene: TRBV4-2; j_gene: TRBJ1-6; d_gene: NA; CDR3aa: CASSQDLEVSPLHF; CDR3nt: TGTGCCAGCAGCCAAGATCTCGAGGTTTCACCCCTCCACTTT
abundance: NA; v_gene: TRBV9; j_gene: TRBJ2-1; d_gene: NA; CDR3aa: CASSPGVGGSYNEQFF; CDR3nt: TGTGCCAGCAGCCCAGGGGTGGGGGGCTCCTACAATGAGCAGTTCTTC
abundance: NA; v_gene: TRBV2; j_gene: TRBJ2-7; d_gene: TRBD2; CDR3aa: CASSRALAGSASF; CDR3nt: TGTGCCAGCAGTCGGGCCTTAGCGGGAAGCGCCTCCTTC
abundance: NA; v_gene: TRBV30; j_gene: TRBJ2-1; d_gene: NA; CDR3aa: CARQTPGDIKLGEQFF; CDR3nt: TGTGCCCGACAGACCCCGGGGGACATTAAACTCGGTGAGCAGTTCTTC
abundance: NA; v_gene: TRBV7-9; j_gene: TRBJ2-7; d_gene: TRBD2; CDR3aa: CASSATSGNPYEQYF; CDR3nt: TGTGCCAGCAGCGCAACTAGCGGAAATCCCTACGAGCAGTACTTC
abundance: NA; v_gene: TRBV6-6; j_gene: TRBJ2-5; d_gene: NA; CDR3aa: CASSYSGGPAETQYF; CDR3nt: TGTGCCAGCAGTTACTCGGGCGGACCTGCGGAGACCCAGTACTTC
abundance: few; v_gene: TRBV28; j_gene: TRBJ1-1; d_gene: TRBD1; CDR3aa: CATVSRQGGTEAFF; CDR3nt: TGTGCCACCGTATCAAGACAGGGTGGGACTGAAGCTTTCTTT
abundance: few; v_gene: TRBV5-6; j_gene: TRBJ2-5; d_gene: NA; CDR3aa: CASSAFLAILQETQYF; CDR3nt: TGTGCCAGCAGCGCATTCCTAGCGATCCTCCAAGAGACCCAGTACTTC
abundance: once; v_gene: TRBV5-1; j_gene: TRBJ2-6; d_gene: NA; CDR3aa: CASSLAGIVNSGANVLTF; CDR3nt: TGCGCCAGCAGCTTGGCTGGGATAGTAAACTCTGGGGCCAACGTCCTGACTTTC
abundance: few; v_gene: TRBV27; j_gene: TRBJ2-3; d_gene: TRBD1; CDR3aa: CASSPTGTGSADTQYF; CDR3nt: TGTGCCAGCAGTCCAACCGGGACAGGGTCCGCAGATACGCAGTATTTT
abundance: NA; v_gene: TRBV5-1; j_gene: TRBJ2-7; d_gene: TRBD1; CDR3aa: CASRTGQGGEQYF; CDR3nt: TGCGCCAGCAGAACGGGACAGGGCGGCGAGCAGTACTTC
abundance: NA; v_gene: TRBV9; j_gene: TRBJ2-1; d_gene: NA; CDR3aa: CASSVAVTSNAEQFF; CDR3nt: TGTGCCAGCAGCGTAGCGGTGACTAGTAACGCTGAGCAGTTCTTC
abundance: NA; v_gene: TRBV7-2; j_gene: TRBJ1-5; d_gene: NA; CDR3aa: CASSPLGEWGNQPQHF; CDR3nt: TGTGCCAGCAGCCCGTTAGGGGAGTGGGGCAATCAGCCCCAGCATTTT
abundance: NA; v_gene: TRBV5-4; j_gene: TRBJ1-2; d_gene: TRBD1; CDR3aa: CASTAGTGDYGYTF; CDR3nt: TGTGCCAGCACAGCCGGGACAGGGGACTATGGCTACACCTTC
abundance: NA; v_gene: TRBV5-4; j_gene: TRBJ1-1; d_gene: NA; CDR3aa: CASSLGPASGNTEAFF; CDR3nt: TGTGCCAGCAGCTTGGGCCCCGCTTCCGGGAACACTGAAGCTTTCTTT